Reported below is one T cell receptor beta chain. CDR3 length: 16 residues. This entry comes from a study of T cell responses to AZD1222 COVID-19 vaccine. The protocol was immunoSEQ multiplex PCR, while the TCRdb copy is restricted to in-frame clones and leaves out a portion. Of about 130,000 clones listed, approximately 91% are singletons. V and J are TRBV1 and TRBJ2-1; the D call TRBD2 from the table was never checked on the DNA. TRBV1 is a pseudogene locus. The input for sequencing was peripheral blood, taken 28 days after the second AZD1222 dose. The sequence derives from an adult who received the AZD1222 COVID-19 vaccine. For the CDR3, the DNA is TGCACCAGCAGCCAAGAGATCCTGGCGGGAGGGGGTGAGCAGTTCTTC. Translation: CTSSQEILAGGGEQFF.